This paragraph covers one T cell receptor (beta chain) sequence. The antigen remains unidentified. The data are from a study of vaccination and CD4 T cells after COVID-19. Germline assignment: CDR1 LNHDA and CDR2 SQIVND (reference sequence). V gave up 6 bases and J gave up 5 bases, with 20 bases separating them. The CDR3 is 16 residues long. The treatment was: approximately nine-day PBMC culture with coronavirus spike peptide pools or control peptides (ViraFEST assay). The collection of CD4+ T cells from the unexposed donor took place before the COVID-19 pandemic (2011-2018). The Oncomine TCR Beta short-read assay sequenced DNA from cultured CD4+ T cells. TCRdb called the PCR reads again in MiXCR, with one record for every CDR3 protein. The sample includes more than 7,500 distinct CDR3 sequences, approximately 49% of them seen just once.

The V call is TRBV19, the J call TRBJ2-1; D is perhaps TRBD1 or TRBD2 (5 bases each). Sequenced: CD4+ T cells from blood, cultured in vitro. The TCR comes from a human donor in good health. The CDR3 reads CASSPSGRGVHNEQFF. CDR3 in DNA: TGTGCCAGTAGCCCTTCGGGGCGCGGCGTGCACAATGAGCAGTTCTTC. Supplemented by reference TRBV19 and TRBJ2-1, the full variable domain reads DGGITQSPKYLFRKEGQNVTLSCEQNLNHDAMYWYRQDPGQGLRLIYYSQIVNDFQKGDIAEGYSVSREKKESFPLTVTSAQKNPTAFYLCASSPSGRGVHNEQFFGPGTRLTVL.